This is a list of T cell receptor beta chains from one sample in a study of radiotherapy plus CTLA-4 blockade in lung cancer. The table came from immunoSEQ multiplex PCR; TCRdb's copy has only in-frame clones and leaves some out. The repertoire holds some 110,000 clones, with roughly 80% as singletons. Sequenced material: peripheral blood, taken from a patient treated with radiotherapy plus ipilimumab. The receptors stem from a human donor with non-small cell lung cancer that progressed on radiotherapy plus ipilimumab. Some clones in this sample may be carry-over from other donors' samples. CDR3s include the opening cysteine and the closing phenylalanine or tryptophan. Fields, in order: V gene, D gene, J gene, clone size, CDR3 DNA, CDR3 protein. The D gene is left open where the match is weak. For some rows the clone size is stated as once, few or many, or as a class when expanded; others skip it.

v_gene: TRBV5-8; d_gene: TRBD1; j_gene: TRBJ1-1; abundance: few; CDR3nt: TGTGCCAGCAGCTTCCAACAGGGGAAAGCTTTCTTT; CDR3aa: CASSFQQGKAFF
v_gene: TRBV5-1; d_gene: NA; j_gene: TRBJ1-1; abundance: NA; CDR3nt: TGCGCCAGCACCCTTCAGGGAGAAAACACTGAAGCTTTCTTT; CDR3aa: CASTLQGENTEAFF
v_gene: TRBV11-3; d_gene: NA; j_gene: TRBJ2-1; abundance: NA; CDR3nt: TGTGCCAGCAGCTTTCGGGGCTCCTACAATGAGCAGTTCTTC; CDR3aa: CASSFRGSYNEQFF
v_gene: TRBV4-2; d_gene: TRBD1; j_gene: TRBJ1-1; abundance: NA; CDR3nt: TGTGCCAGCAGCCAAGGTTGGACAGGGGGGGACACTGAAGCTTTCTTT; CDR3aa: CASSQGWTGGDTEAFF
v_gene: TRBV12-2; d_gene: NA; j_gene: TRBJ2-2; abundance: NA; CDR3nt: TGTGCAAGTCGCTTAGCGGACAGCGGGGCCAACACCGGGGAGCTGTTTTTT; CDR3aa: CASRLADSGANTGELFF
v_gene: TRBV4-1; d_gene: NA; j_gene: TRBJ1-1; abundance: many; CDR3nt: TGCGCCAGCAGCCAGTTAGGGACTGGGAACACTGAAGCTTTCTTT; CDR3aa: CASSQLGTGNTEAFF
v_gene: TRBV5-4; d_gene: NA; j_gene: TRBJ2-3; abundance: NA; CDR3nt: TGTGCCAGCAGCTTGAGGTTAGGTCTTCCAGATACGCAGTATTTT; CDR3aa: CASSLRLGLPDTQYF
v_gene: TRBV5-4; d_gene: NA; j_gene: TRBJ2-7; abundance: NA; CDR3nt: TGTGCCAGCAGCTTAAGAGCGAACTCCTACGAGCAGTACTTC; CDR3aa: CASSLRANSYEQYF
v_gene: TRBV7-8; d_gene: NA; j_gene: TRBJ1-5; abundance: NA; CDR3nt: TGTGCCAGCAGCCCCGGTGGGGGTAGGGGCAATCAGCCCCAGCATTTT; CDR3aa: CASSPGGGRGNQPQHF
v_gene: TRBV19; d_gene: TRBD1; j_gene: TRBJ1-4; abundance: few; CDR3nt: TGTGCCAGTAGTATATTTCCGGACAGGACGGTTGAAAAACTGTTTTTT; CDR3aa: CASSIFPDRTVEKLFF
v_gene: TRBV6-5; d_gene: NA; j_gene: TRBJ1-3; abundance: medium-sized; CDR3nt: TGTGCCAGCAGTTACACAGGTCTCCACACCATATATTTT; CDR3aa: CASSYTGLHTIYF
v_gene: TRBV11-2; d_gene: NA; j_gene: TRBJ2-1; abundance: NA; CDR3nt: TGTGCCAGCAGCTTAGGGCTGGGAGTTCCCTACAATGAGCAGTTCTTC; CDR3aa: CASSLGLGVPYNEQFF
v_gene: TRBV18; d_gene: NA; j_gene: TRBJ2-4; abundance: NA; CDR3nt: TGTGCCAGCTCACCACCGAACCCTTCTAGAAACATTCAGTACTTC; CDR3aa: CASSPPNPSRNIQYF
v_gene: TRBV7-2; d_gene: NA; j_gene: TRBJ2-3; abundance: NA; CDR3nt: TGTGCCAGCAGCTCCAATCGTGGCACAGATACGCAGTATTTT; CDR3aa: CASSSNRGTDTQYF
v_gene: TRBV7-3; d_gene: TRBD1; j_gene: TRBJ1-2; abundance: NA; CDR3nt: TGTGCCAGCAGCTCCCGAAGCACAGGGGACTATGGCTACACCTTC; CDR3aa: CASSSRSTGDYGYTF
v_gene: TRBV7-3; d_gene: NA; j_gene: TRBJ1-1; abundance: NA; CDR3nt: TGTGCCAGCAGCCTCTATCAGGGGAGCACTGAAGCTTTCTTT; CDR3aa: CASSLYQGSTEAFF
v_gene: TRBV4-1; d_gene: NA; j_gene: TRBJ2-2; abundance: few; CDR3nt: TGCGCCAGCAGCCGAGGGACGCCGAACACCGGGGAGCTGTTTTTT; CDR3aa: CASSRGTPNTGELFF
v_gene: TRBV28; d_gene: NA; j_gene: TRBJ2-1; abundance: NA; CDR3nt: TGTGCCAGCAGTTCGGTCGGGACTTACAATGAGCAGTTCTTC; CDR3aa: CASSSVGTYNEQFF
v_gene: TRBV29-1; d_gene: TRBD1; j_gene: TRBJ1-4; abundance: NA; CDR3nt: TGCAGCGTTAGATTTTTCGGGGACAGCTATAATGAAAAACTGTTTTTT; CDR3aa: CSVRFFGDSYNEKLFF
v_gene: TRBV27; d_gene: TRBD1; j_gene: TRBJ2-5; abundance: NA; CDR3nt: TGTGCCAGCAGTTGGGACAGGCGAGCTCAAGAGACCCAGTACTTC; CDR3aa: CASSWDRRAQETQYF
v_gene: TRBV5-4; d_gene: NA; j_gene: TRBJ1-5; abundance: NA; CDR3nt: TGTGCCAGCAGCCAAGATCACACAGGGAACCTCAATCAGCCCCAGCATTTT; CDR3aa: CASSQDHTGNLNQPQHF
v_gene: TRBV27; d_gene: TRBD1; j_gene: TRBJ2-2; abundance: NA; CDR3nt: TGTGCCAGCAGTTTATCGTGGGAATCCTGGGGACAGATCACCGGGGAGCTGTTTTTT; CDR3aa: CASSLSWESWGQITGELFF
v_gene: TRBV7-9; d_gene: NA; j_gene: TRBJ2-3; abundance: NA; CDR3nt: TGTGCCAGCAGCTCCCGGACAGTCCGCACAGATACGCAGTATTTT; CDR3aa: CASSSRTVRTDTQYF
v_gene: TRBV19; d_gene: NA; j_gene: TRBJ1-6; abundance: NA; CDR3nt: TGTGCCAGTCAGGGACCTCTACCCTACGATTCACCCCTCCACTTT; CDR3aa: CASQGPLPYDSPLHF
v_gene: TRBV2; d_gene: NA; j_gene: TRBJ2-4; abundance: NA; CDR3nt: TGTGCCAGCGCGCCTTGGAGGTTAGGGAGTCAAAACATTCAGTACTTC; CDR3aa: CASAPWRLGSQNIQYF
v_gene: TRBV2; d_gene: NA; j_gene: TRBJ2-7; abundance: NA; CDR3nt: TGTGCCAGCAGTGTTGGGGGTACGAGGAACTACGAGCAGTACTTC; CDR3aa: CASSVGGTRNYEQYF
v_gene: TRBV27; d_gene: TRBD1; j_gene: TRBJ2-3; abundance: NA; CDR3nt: TGTGCCAGCAGCCGGGACAGGGTAACAGATACGCAGTATTTT; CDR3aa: CASSRDRVTDTQYF
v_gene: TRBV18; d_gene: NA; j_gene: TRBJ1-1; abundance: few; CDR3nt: TGTGCCAGCTCACCCCGACAGGAGAACACTGAAGCTTTCTTT; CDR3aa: CASSPRQENTEAFF
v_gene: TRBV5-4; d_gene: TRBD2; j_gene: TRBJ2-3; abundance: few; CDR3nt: TGTGCCAGCAGGCGACTAGCGGGGGGGAGCACAGATACGCAGTATTTT; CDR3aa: CASRRLAGGSTDTQYF
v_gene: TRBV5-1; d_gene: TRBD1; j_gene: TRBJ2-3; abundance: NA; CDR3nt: TGCGCCAGCAGCGCGGAGGACAGGGAAGCGCAGTATTTT; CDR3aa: CASSAEDREAQYF
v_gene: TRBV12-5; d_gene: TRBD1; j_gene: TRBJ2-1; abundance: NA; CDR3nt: TGTGCTAGTGGTTTGTCCCCGACAGGGGGGGCAGGGTATGAGCAGTTCTTC; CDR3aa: CASGLSPTGGAGYEQFF
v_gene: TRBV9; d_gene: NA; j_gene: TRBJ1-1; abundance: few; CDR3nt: TGTGCCAGCAGCTCTACAGGGAGCCCTGAAGCTTTCTTT; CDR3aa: CASSSTGSPEAFF
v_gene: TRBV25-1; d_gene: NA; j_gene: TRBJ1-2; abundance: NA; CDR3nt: TGTGCCAGCAGCCTCGACAGGAACTATGGCTACACCTTC; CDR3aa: CASSLDRNYGYTF
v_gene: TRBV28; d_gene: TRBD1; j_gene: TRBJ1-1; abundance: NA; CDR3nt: TGTGCCAGCAGGTCGACAGGGGGCCACACTGAAGCTTTCTTT; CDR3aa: CASRSTGGHTEAFF
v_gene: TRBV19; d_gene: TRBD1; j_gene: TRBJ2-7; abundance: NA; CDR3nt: TGTGCCAGTAGTATCGGGACAGGCCTCACCTACGAGCAGTACTTC; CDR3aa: CASSIGTGLTYEQYF
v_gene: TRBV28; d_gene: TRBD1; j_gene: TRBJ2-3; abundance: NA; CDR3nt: TGTGCCGGCCGACAGGGGGGGCCCTATAGCACAGATACGCAGTATTTT; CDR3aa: CAGRQGGPYSTDTQYF
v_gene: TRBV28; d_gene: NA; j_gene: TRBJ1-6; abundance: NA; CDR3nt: TGTGCCAGCAGTCCCGCCAGCACCAATTCACCCCTCCACTTT; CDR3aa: CASSPASTNSPLHF
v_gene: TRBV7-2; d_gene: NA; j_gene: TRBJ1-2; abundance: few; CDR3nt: TGTGCCAGCAGCTTGACAGGAAGGGGCTACACCTTC; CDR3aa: CASSLTGRGYTF
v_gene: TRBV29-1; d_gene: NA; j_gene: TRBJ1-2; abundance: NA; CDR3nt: TGCAGCGTTGACTCCCAGGGCCTCTATGGCTACACCTTC; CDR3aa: CSVDSQGLYGYTF
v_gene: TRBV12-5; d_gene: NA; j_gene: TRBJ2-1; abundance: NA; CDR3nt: TGTGCTAGTGGTTCCATCAATGAGCAGTTCTTC; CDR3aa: CASGSINEQFF
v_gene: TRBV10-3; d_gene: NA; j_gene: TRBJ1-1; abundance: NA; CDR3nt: TGTGCCATCAGTGAGCAGGGGAGAGGGGCCACTGAAGCTTTCTTT; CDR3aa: CAISEQGRGATEAFF
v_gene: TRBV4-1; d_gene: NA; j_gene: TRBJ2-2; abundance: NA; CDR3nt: TGCGCCAGCAGCCAAGATTTTAACCTTGAGCCCGGGGAGCTGTTTTTT; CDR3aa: CASSQDFNLEPGELFF
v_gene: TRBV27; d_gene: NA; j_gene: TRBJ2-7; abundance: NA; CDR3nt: TGTGCCAGCAGTAGTTGGGGGAAAAACTACGAGCAGTACTTC; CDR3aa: CASSSWGKNYEQYF
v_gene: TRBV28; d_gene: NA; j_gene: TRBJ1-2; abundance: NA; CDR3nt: TGTGCCAGCAGTTTAGCCTTTGGCACCCACTATGGCTACACCTTC; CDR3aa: CASSLAFGTHYGYTF
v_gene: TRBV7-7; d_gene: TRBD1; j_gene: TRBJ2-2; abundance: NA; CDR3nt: TGTGCTAGCAGCTCGGCTTTTGGACAGGGTGACACCGGGGAGCTGTTTTTT; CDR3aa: CASSSAFGQGDTGELFF
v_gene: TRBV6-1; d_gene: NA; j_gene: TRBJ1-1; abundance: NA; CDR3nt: TGTGCCAGCAGTGGGACGGGGGTCGCTGAAGCTTTCTTT; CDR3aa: CASSGTGVAEAFF
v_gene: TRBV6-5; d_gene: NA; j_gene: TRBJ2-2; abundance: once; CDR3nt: TGTGCCAGCAGTTACCAGCCAACAGCGAACACCGGGGAGCTGTTTTTT; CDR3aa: CASSYQPTANTGELFF
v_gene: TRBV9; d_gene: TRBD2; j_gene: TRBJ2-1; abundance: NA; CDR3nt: TGTGCCAGCAGCCACACCACTTCAAGCGGGGGGGCCTACAATGAGCAGTTCTTC; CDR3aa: CASSHTTSSGGAYNEQFF
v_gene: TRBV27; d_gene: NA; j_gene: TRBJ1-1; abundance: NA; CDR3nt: TGTGCCAGCAGTTTTTTTGGTGGGGGTACCACGTCTGACACTGAAGCTTTCTTT; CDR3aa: CASSFFGGGTTSDTEAFF
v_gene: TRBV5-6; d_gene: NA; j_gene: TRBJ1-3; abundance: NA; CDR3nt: TGTGCCAGCAGCTTGAGAGGGGGACCTGGAAACACCATATATTTT; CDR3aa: CASSLRGGPGNTIYF